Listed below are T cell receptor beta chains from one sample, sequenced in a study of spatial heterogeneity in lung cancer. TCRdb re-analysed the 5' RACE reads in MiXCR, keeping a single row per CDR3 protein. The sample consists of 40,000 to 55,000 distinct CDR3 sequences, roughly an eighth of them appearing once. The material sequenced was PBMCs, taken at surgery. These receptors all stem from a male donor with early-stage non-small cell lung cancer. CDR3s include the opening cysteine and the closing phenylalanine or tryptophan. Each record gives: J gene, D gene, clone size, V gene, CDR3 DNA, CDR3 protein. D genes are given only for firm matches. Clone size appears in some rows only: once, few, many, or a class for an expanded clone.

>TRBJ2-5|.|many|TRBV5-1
TGCGCCAGCAGCTTGGACAGGGTCGAAGAGACCCAGTACTTC
CASSLDRVEETQYF
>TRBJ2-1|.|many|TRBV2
TGTGCCATCCGAGGAGCAATAAATGAGCAGTTCTTC
CAIRGAINEQFF
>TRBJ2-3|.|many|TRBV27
TGTGCCAGCCTGAGCACAGATACGCAGTATTTT
CASLSTDTQYF
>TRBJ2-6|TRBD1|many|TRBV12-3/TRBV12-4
TGTGCCAGCAGTCCGACAGGGGCTGGGGCCAACGTCCTGACTTTC
CASSPTGAGANVLTF
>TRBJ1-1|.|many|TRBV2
TGTGCCAGCAGTATCGGGGCGGGTGAAGCTTTCTTT
CASSIGAGEAFF
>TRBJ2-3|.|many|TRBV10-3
TGTGCCATCAGTGAGTCCCCAGGGGCCCAAGATACGCAGTATTTT
CAISESPGAQDTQYF
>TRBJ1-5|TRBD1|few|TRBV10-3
TGTGCCATCAGTGAGAGGGACAGGGGGAATCAGCCCCAGCATTTT
CAISERDRGNQPQHF
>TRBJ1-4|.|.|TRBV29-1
TGCAGCGTTGGCGAGGGGCTCGGGGAAAAACTGTTTTTT
CSVGEGLGEKLFF
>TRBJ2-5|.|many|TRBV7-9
TGTGCCAGCAGCTCCGGCCAAGAGACCCAGTACTTC
CASSSGQETQYF
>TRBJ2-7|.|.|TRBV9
TGTGCCAGCAGCGCCGGGAGTCAGACCTACGAGCAGTACTTC
CASSAGSQTYEQYF
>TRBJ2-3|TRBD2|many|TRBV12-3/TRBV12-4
TGTGCCAGCACTCCTAGGTTCGCGGGGGGGCCCGATACGCAGTATTTT
CASTPRFAGGPDTQYF
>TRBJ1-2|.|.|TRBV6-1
TGTGCCAGCATGAGAGACCGTTATGGCTACACCTTC
CASMRDRYGYTF
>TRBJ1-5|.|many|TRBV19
TGTGCCAGTAGGCGTCTCTCACAGGGACGACACAATCAGCCCCAGCATTTT
CASRRLSQGRHNQPQHF
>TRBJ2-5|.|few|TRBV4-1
TGCGCCAGCAGCCCACCCGGGACTCTCCAAGAGACCCAGTACTTC
CASSPPGTLQETQYF
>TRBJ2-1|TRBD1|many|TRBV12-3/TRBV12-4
TGTGCCAGCACCGGGACAGTATACAATGAGCAGTTCTTC
CASTGTVYNEQFF
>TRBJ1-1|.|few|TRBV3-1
TGTGCCAGCAGCCAAGTTGGGATCGGGGGGCGGTGGGAAAGCACTGAAGCTTTCTTT
CASSQVGIGGRWESTEAFF
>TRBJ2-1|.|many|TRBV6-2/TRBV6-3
TGTGCCAGCAGTTACAGCACACCGTACAATGAGCAGTTCTTC
CASSYSTPYNEQFF
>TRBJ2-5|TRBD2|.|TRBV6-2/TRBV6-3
TGTGCCAGCAGCCTCCTTAGCGGGGGAGAAGAGACCCAGTACTTC
CASSLLSGGEETQYF
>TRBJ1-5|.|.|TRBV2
TGTGCCAGCAGTCCTGACGGAGTTCAGCCCCAGCATTTT
CASSPDGVQPQHF
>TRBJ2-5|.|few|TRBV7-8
TGTGCCAGCAGCTTAGGACAGACGGAGACCCAGTACTTC
CASSLGQTETQYF
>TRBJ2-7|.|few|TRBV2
TGTGCCAGCATCGGGCACGATTTCTACGAGCAGTACTTC
CASIGHDFYEQYF
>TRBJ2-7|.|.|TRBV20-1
TGCAGTGCTGGAAAGAGGACGGGGGAAGACGAGCAGTACTTC
CSAGKRTGEDEQYF
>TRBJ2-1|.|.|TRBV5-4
TGTGCCAGCAGCCCGCGGGGGCTCTCCTACAATGAGCAGTTCTTC
CASSPRGLSYNEQFF
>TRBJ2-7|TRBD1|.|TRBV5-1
TGCGCCAGCACCTTTACAGGGGGCTCCACCTACGAGCAGTACTTC
CASTFTGGSTYEQYF
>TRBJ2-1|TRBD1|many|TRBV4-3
TGCGCCAGCAGCCAAACGACAGGGGAAAACTACAATGAGCAGTTCTTC
CASSQTTGENYNEQFF
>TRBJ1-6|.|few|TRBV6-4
TGTGCCAGCAGTGACCTACAGGGTAATTCACCCCTCCACTTT
CASSDLQGNSPLHF
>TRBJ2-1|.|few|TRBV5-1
TGCGCCAGCAGGGTGACTCCCGGGGGAAATGAGCAGTTCTTC
CASRVTPGGNEQFF
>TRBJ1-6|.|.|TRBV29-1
TGCAGCGTCGCGTCGGGGCAGAATAATTCACCCCTCCACTTT
CSVASGQNNSPLHF
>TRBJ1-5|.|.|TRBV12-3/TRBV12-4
TGTGCCAGCAGTCCTCTGGCAGGGCTGGATCAGCCCCAGCATTTT
CASSPLAGLDQPQHF
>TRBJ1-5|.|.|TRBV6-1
TGTGCCAGTGACGGCAATCAGCCCCAGCATTTT
CASDGNQPQHF
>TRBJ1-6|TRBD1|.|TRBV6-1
TGTGCCAGCAAAGTTGGGACAGGGACTTCACCCCTCCACTTT
CASKVGTGTSPLHF
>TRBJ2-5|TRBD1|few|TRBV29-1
TGCAGCGTTGACCGGGACAGGGATCAAGAGACCCAGTACTTC
CSVDRDRDQETQYF
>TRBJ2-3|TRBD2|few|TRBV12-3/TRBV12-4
TGTGCCAGCAGTTCCGGGACTAGCGGTCGCACAGATACGCAGTATTTT
CASSSGTSGRTDTQYF
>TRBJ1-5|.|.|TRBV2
TGTGCCAGCAGTTTTGGACTGAGCAATCAGCCCCAGCATTTT
CASSFGLSNQPQHF
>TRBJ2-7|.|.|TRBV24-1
TGTGCCACCAGTGATTCACAGTTACCCTACGAGCAGTACTTC
CATSDSQLPYEQYF
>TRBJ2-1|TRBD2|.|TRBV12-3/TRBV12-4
TGTGCCAGCAGTTTAGCACTAGCGGGTAATGAGCAGTTCTTC
CASSLALAGNEQFF
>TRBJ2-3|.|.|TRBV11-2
TGTGCCAGCAGCTTAGTAGGTCTTCTCACAGATACGCAGTATTTT
CASSLVGLLTDTQYF
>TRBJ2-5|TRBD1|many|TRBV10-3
TGTGCCATCAGTGGGACCGGGACAGTTAAAGAGACCCAGTACTTC
CAISGTGTVKETQYF
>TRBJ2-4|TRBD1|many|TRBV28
TGTGCCAGCAGTTTGGGGGACAGGACCTTAAACATTCAGTACTTC
CASSLGDRTLNIQYF
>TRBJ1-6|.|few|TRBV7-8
TGTGCCAGCAATAGGGGGGGGAATTCACCCCTCCACTTT
CASNRGGNSPLHF
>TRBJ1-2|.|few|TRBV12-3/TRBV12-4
TGTGCCAGCAGTTTGGGGCAGTCTTATGGCTACACCTTC
CASSLGQSYGYTF